A single sample gave rise to the 12 T cell receptor beta chains below, sequenced in a study of control samples from healthy donors and cancer patients. The protocol was immunoSEQ multiplex PCR, while the TCRdb copy is restricted to in-frame clones and leaves out a portion. The sample records roughly 170,000 clones, 80% to 95% being singletons. Input material: blood. These receptors came from a man younger than 35 in good health.

The rearrangement links TRBV18 to TRBJ2-7, with 8 bases identical to TRBD1. Germline V gene data show CDR1 as KGHSH and CDR2 as LQKENI. CDR3 length: 14 amino acids. After removal of 2 bases from V and 2 bases from J, the junction contained 2 bases not matched to a gene. This CDR3 is CASSPGQGPYEQYF. CDR3 in DNA: TGTGCCAGCTCACCAGGACAGGGTCCCTACGAGCAGTACTTC.

The CDR3 loop reads CATSDFLTGGDNEQFF. The DNA for the CDR3 is TGTGCCACCAGTGATTTCCTAACCGGGGGGGACAATGAGCAGTTCTTC. This chain connects TRBV24-1 to TRBJ2-1; 8 nucleotides match TRBD2. This CDR3 contains 16 residues. Trimming took 1 base from V and 5 from J; bases not matched to a gene: 6. The germline V gene encodes CDR1 KGHDR and CDR2 SFDVKD.

This sequence joins TRBV7-8 and TRBJ1-5, with D perhaps TRBD1 (5 bases). V shed 2 bases and J shed 3 bases, with 14 bases lying between them. Per germline, CDR1 SGHVS and CDR2 FQNEAQ. The CDR3 runs 16 residues. CDR3 DNA: TGTGCCAGCAGCTTATCGGGGGGGATCCTCAATCAGCCCCAGCATTTT. Translated, it gives CASSLSGGILNQPQHF. Full variable domain (missing parts from reference TRBV7-8 and TRBJ1-5): GAGVSQSPRYKVAKRGQDVALRCDPISGHVSLFWYQQALGQGPEFLTYFQNEAQLDKSGLPSDRFFAERPEGSVSTLKIQRTQQEDSAVYLCASSLSGGILNQPQHFGDGTRLSIL.

The chain recombines TRBV10-1 with TRBJ2-1; TRBD1 aligns across 10 bases. Germline CDR1 WNHNN, CDR2 SYGVQD (reference sequence). The CDR3 length is 16 residues. V lost 6 bases and J lost 8; bases outside the gene matches: 13. CDR3: CASSSPPGTGADEQFF. CDR3 coding DNA: TGCGCCAGCAGCAGCCCCCCCGGGACAGGGGCGGATGAGCAGTTCTTC.

The rearrangement uses TRBV10-3 and TRBJ2-3, with TRBD2 identical over 7 bases. The V gene end was trimmed by 2 bases and the J gene end by 5 bases; junction bases not matched to a gene: 4. CDR1 ENHRY and CDR2 SYGVKD come from the germline V gene. The CDR3 contains 14 residues. As DNA, the CDR3 is TGTGCCATCAGTGAGAAGCGGGGATTAGATACGCAGTATTTT. Amino acids: CAISEKRGLDTQYF.

The rearrangement uses TRBV29-1 and TRBJ1-2; perhaps TRBD1 as D (5 bases). The germline gives CDR1 SQVTM, CDR2 ANQGSEA. V gave up 6 bases and J gave up 6 bases, with 23 bases separating them. This CDR3 has 15 amino acids. The CDR3 DNA is TGCAGCGTCCCCGTGGTCAGGGTTCTTGGGGATGGCTACACCTTC. As protein: CSVPVVRVLGDGYTF.

CDR3 protein: CASSLNPSTDTQYF. DNA of the CDR3: TGTGCCAGCAGCTTAAACCCGAGCACAGATACGCAGTATTTT. The chain recombines TRBV7-3 with TRBJ2-3, with no clear D. Germline loops: CDR1 SGHTA, CDR2 FQGTGA. Trimming removed 1 base from V and 0 bases from J, with 5 bases in between. The CDR3 runs to 14 residues. Using reference TRBV7-3 and TRBJ2-3 for the parts outside the CDR3, the full variable domain is GAGVSQTPSNKVTEKGKYVELRCDPISGHTALYWYRQSLGQGPEFLIYFQGTGAADDSGLPNDRFFAVRPEGSVSTLKIQRTERGDSAVYLCASSLNPSTDTQYFGPGTRLTVL.

The V call is TRBV10-2, the J call TRBJ2-7, with D perhaps matching TRBD1 or TRBD2 (6 bases each). The CDR3 runs 13 residues. The germline CDR1 and CDR2 sequences are WSHSY and SAAADI. The V and J ends lost 8 bases and 5 bases respectively, with 16 bases between them. Here the CDR3 DNA reads TGCGCCAGCTCGGGGGCAGGGGCCGACGAGCAGTACTTC. This sequence encodes CASSGAGADEQYF.

The chain has TRBV7-6 and TRBJ2-7; D perhaps matches TRBD1 (5 bases). Per the germline V gene, CDR1 is SGHVS and CDR2 is FNYEAQ. Trimming cost V 0 bases and J 0 bases, with 9 bases left between them. The CDR3 is made up of 15 amino acids. The CDR3 protein is CASSLALDTSYEQYF. The CDR3 DNA sequence: TGTGCCAGCAGCTTAGCGTTGGACACCTCCTACGAGCAGTACTTC.

The chain couples TRBV5-1 to TRBJ2-5, with 9 bases that match TRBD1. The CDR3 extends over 15 amino acids. In germline, CDR1 is SGHRS, CDR2 YFSETQ. V dropped 3 bases and J dropped 5; count of bases not matched to a gene: 8. CDR3 sequence: CASSSRDRERETQYF. CDR3 nucleotide sequence: TGCGCCAGCAGCTCCCGGGACAGGGAGAGGGAGACCCAGTACTTC.

The chain employs TRBV30 and TRBJ2-2; no firm D call. V was clipped by 3 bases and J by 6 bases, with 5 bases between them. The CDR3 consists of 11 residues. CDR1 is GTSNPN, CDR2 SVGIG, per germline (reference sequence). Written as DNA, the CDR3 is TGTGCCTGGAGCGCAGCCGGGGAGCTGTTTTTT. Translating it yields CAWSAAGELFF. The variable domain in full, completed from reference TRBV30 and TRBJ2-2, reads SQTIHQWPATLVQPVGSPLSLECTVEGTSNPNLYWYRQAAGRGLQLLFYSVGIGQISSEVPQNLSASRPQDRQFILSSKKLLLSDSGFYLCAWSAAGELFFGEGSRLTVL.

CDR3 DNA sequence: TGTGCCAGCAGCTTAGCTCCCCCTGACCTTGAGCGGGGGGGCTCAGATACGCAGTATTTT. It specifies CASSLAPPDLERGGSDTQYF. The chain couples TRBV7-8 to TRBJ2-3; 10 nucleotides match TRBD2. CDR1 is SGHVS, CDR2 FQNEAQ, per germline. The V and J ends lost 0 bases and 4 bases, in that order; junction bases with no gene match: 16. The CDR3 has 20 amino acids. Based on the CDR3 plus reference TRBV7-8 and TRBJ2-3, the full variable domain is GAGVSQSPRYKVAKRGQDVALRCDPISGHVSLFWYQQALGQGPEFLTYFQNEAQLDKSGLPSDRFFAERPEGSVSTLKIQRTQQEDSAVYLCASSLAPPDLERGGSDTQYFGPGTRLTVL.